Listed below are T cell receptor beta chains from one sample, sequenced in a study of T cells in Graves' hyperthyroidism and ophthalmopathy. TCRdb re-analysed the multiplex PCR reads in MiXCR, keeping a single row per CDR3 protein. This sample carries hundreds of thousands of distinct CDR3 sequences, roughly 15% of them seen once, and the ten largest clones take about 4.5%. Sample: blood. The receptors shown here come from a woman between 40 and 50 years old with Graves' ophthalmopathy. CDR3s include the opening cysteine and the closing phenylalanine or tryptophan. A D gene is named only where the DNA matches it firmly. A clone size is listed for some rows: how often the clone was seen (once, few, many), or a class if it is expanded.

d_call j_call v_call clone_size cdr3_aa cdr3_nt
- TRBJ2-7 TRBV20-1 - CSARDGGESTYEQCF TGCAGTGCTAGAGATGGAGGGGAGTCCACCTACGAGCAGTGCTTC
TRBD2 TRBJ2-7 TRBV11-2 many CASTIVGGSSYEQYF TGTGCCAGCACTATAGTGGGGGGGAGCTCCTACGAGCAGTACTTC
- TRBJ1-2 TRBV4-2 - CASSQETLSSYGYTF TGTGCCAGCAGCCAAGAAACATTAAGCTCCTATGGCTACACCTTC
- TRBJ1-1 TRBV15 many CATSKGLGGTEAFF TGTGCCACCAGCAAAGGGTTGGGGGGCACTGAAGCTTTCTTT
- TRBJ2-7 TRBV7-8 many CASSTTQGPYEQYF TGTGCCAGCAGCACGACACAGGGTCCCTACGAGCAGTACTTC
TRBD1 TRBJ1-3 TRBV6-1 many CASSKPTGDLFSGNTIYF TGTGCCAGCAGTAAACCGACAGGGGACCTCTTCTCTGGAAACACCATATATTTT
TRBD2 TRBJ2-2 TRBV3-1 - CASSRGLAGAPNTGELFF TGTGCCAGCAGCCGAGGACTAGCGGGAGCCCCGAACACCGGGGAGCTGTTTTTT
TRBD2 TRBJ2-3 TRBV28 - CASPGVAGASTDTQYF TGTGCCAGCCCCGGGGTAGCGGGAGCGAGTACAGATACGCAGTATTTT
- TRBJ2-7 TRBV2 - CASSEYSGVNEQYF TGTGCCAGCAGTGAATATTCGGGAGTGAACGAGCAGTACTTC
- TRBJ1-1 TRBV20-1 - CSAPSGKRAEAFF TGCAGTGCGCCATCCGGGAAACGGGCTGAAGCTTTCTTT
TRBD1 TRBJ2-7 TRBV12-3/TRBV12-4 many CASSLMEQGADEQYF TGTGCCAGCAGTTTAATGGAGCAGGGGGCAGACGAGCAGTACTTC
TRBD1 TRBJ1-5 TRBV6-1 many CASSLTGAYSNQPQHF TGTGCCAGCAGTCTGACAGGGGCTTATAGCAATCAGCCCCAGCATTTT
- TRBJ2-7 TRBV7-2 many CASSLTQGPYEQYF TGTGCCAGCAGCTTAACCCAGGGGCCATACGAGCAGTACTTC
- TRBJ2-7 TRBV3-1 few CASSQGPYFYEQYF TGTGCCAGCAGCCAAGGACCGTATTTCTACGAGCAGTACTTC
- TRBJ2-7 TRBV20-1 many CSARDSGLYEQYF TGCAGTGCTAGAGATTCCGGGCTCTACGAGCAGTACTTC
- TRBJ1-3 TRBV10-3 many CAISEAGFESGNTIYF TGTGCCATCAGTGAGGCAGGGTTCGAGTCTGGAAACACCATATATTTT
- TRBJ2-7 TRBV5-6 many CASRDVPGRGEQYF TGTGCCAGCAGGGATGTACCGGGACGAGGCGAGCAGTACTTC
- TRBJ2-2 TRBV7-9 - CASSHGSSSGELFF TGTGCCAGCAGCCACGGGAGTTCTTCCGGGGAGCTGTTTTTT
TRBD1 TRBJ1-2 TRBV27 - CASSLSGTGGSHTF TGTGCCAGCAGTTTATCGGGAACAGGGGGCAGCCACACCTTC
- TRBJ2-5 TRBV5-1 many CASSLGSALETQYF TGCGCCAGCAGCCTGGGGTCAGCCCTAGAGACCCAGTACTTC
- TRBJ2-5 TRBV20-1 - CSGQRSLETQYF TGCAGTGGACAGCGCTCCCTGGAGACCCAGTACTTC
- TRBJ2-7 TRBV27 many CASSLRVSHEQYF TGTGCCAGCAGTTTACGAGTTTCCCACGAGCAGTACTTC
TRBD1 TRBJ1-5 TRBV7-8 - CASSRSGTGSQPQHF TGTGCCAGCAGCAGATCCGGGACAGGGTCTCAGCCCCAGCATTTT
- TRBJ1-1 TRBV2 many CASSGGSTVYTEAFF TGTGCCAGCTCTGGCGGGAGCACAGTCTACACTGAAGCTTTCTTT
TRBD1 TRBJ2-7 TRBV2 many CASSDWTGSSYEQYF TGTGCCAGCAGCGACTGGACAGGGAGCTCCTACGAGCAGTACTTC
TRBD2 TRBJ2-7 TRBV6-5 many CASSYGSAGESYEQYF TGTGCCAGCAGTTACGGGAGCGCGGGAGAGTCCTACGAGCAGTACTTC
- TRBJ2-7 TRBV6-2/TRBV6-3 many CASSSPYLAITYEQYF TGTGCCAGCAGTTCCCCATATCTAGCGATCACCTACGAGCAGTACTTC
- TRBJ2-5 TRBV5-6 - CASSLTTSETQYF TGTGCCAGCAGCTTAACTACATCCGAGACCCAGTACTTC
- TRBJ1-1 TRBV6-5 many CASSRRQDGNTEAFF TGTGCCAGCAGTCGTCGACAGGATGGGAACACTGAAGCTTTCTTT
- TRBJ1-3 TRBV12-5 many CASGKGSSGNTIYF TGTGCTAGTGGGAAAGGGAGCTCTGGAAACACCATATATTTT
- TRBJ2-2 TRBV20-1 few CSARDPGDTGELFF TGCAGTGCTAGAGATCCCGGGGACACCGGGGAGCTGTTTTTT
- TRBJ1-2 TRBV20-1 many CSARDRANYGYTF TGCAGTGCTAGAGACAGGGCTAACTATGGCTACACCTTC
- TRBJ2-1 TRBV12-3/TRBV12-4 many CASSSDLNEQFF TGTGCCAGCAGTTCCGACCTAAATGAGCAGTTCTTC
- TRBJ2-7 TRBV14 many CASSPLKTGTTYEQYF TGTGCCAGCAGCCCCCTCAAAACAGGCACTACCTACGAGCAGTACTTC
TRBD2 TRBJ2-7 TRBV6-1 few CASIGLAGAYEQYF TGTGCCAGCATTGGACTAGCGGGAGCCTACGAGCAGTACTTC
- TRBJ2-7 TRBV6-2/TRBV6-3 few CASSPLGTWGYEQYF TGTGCCAGCAGTCCCTTGGGGACCTGGGGCTACGAGCAGTACTTC
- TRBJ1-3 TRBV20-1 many CSASPGLGNTIYF TGCAGTGCTAGCCCAGGGTTAGGAAACACCATATATTTT
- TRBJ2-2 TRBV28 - CASSLGHTNTGELFF TGTGCCAGCAGTTTAGGACATACGAACACCGGGGAGCTGTTTTTT
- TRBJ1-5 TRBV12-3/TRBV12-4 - CASSVHPYWLSTNQPQHF TGTGCCAGCAGCGTCCACCCGTATTGGCTATCGACAAATCAGCCCCAGCATTTT
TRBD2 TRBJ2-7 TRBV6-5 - CASSSSGTSGRQYF TGTGCCAGCAGTTCCTCCGGGACTAGCGGGAGGCAGTACTTC
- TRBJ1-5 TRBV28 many CASSPPGTGEGQPQHF TGTGCCAGCAGCCCCCCCGGGACGGGGGAGGGTCAGCCCCAGCATTTT
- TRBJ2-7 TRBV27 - CASSFRGRLQAYEQYF TGTGCCAGCAGTTTCCGCGGGCGCCTCCAAGCCTACGAGCAGTACTTC
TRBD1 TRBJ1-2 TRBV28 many CASTLLHRQGGFGYTF TGTGCCAGCACCCTACTCCACCGACAGGGCGGGTTTGGCTACACCTTC
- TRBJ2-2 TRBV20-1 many CSARSWEAKNTGELFF TGCAGTGCTAGATCGTGGGAGGCTAAGAACACCGGGGAGCTGTTTTTT
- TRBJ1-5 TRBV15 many CATSRDNQPQHF TGTGCCACCAGCAGAGACAATCAGCCCCAGCATTTT
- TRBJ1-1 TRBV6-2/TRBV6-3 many CASSYGASTTEAFF TGTGCCAGCAGTTACGGGGCCTCAACCACTGAAGCTTTCTTT
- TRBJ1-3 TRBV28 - CASSSFGNTIYF TGTGCCAGCAGTTCGTTCGGAAACACCATATATTTT
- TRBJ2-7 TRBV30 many CAWSDSTPGEQYF TGTGCCTGGAGTGACAGTACCCCTGGGGAGCAGTACTTC
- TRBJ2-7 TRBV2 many CASSEAWAGAEQYF TGTGCCAGCAGTGAAGCGTGGGCAGGGGCTGAGCAGTACTTC
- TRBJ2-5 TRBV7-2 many CASNQLGLPSETQYF TGTGCCAGCAATCAGCTCGGGTTGCCCTCAGAGACCCAGTACTTC